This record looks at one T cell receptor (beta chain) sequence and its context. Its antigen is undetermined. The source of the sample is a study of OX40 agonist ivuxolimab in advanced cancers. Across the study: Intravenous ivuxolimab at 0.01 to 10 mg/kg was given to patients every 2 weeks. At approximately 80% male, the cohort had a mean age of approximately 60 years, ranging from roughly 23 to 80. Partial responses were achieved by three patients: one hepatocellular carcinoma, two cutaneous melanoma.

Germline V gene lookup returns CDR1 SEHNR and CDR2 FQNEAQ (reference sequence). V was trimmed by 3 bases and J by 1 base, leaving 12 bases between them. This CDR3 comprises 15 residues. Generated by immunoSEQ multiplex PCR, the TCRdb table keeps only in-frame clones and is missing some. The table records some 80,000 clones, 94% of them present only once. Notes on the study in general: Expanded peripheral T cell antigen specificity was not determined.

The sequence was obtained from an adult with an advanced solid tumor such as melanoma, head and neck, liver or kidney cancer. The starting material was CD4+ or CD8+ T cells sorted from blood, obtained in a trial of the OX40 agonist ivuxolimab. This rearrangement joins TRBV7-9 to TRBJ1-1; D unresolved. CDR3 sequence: CASSLLRTGNTEAFF. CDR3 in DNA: TGTGCCAGCAGCTTGCTTCGGACGGGGAACACTGAAGCTTTCTTT.